This TCR beta chain is from a study of early T cells in non-severe SARS-CoV-2 infection. In its sample, this clonotype was seen many times. Trimming left V 5 bases short and J 3 bases short, with 10 bases between. Germline V lookup: CDR1 MNHEY, CDR2 SVGAGI. This CDR3 is built from 13 residues. TCRdb fed the 5' RACE reads into MiXCR, producing one record per CDR3 protein. Seen here are about 81,000 distinct CDR3 sequences, more than 5% observed once, and the top ten hold about 8%. The TCR originated in an adult who was a healthcare worker with PCR-confirmed SARS-CoV-2 infection or an uninfected control (not recorded which). Sequencing used whole blood. The chain is built from TRBV6-5 and TRBJ1-2; D gene uncertain. The CDR3 protein is CASSPDHYYGYTF. The CDR3 DNA reads as TGTGCCAGCAGTCCTGATCATTACTATGGCTACACCTTC.